Each of the 7 T cell receptor beta chains below was sequenced from the same sample in a study of naive and memory T cell subsets (dated by TCRdb to 2015 to 2018). For these TCRs, the target antigens are not known. Library construction relied on UMI-ligation and nested PCR. Sequenced on an Illumina MiSeq. To cover both TRBC1 and TRBC2, the beta constant-region primer consisted of an equimolar mix of two oligonucleotides. The ligated cDNA went through four rounds of PCR with nested alpha and beta constant-region primers together with the SP2 primer. Clones were called with MiXCR by TCRdb after fastp trimmed the public reads at Q25, and only in-frame beta chains were retained. Every CDR3 protein is listed once, alongside the most common genes and DNA of its rows. The sample table contains roughly 140,000 distinct CDR3 sequences; only one count was recorded for 15% to 20% of them. The ten largest make up roughly 0.68% of the sample.

Beyond this particular receptor, the publication reports: A few larger clonotypes were present in naive repertoires, particularly the CD8 repertoires, and these clonotypes were possibly memory cells re-expressing CD45RA.

The sequenced sample was naive CD8+ T cells from blood. The cell subset or site label, read with the paper, signifies: naive T cells, CD45RA high CD27+. The receptors here all came from a human donor in good health.

This clonotype was detected a few times. V usage is TRBV28 and J usage is TRBJ2-7, with D unresolved. Germline CDR1 reads MDHEN; CDR2 reads SYDVKM. V lost 7 bases, J lost 5 bases, and 15 bases lay in between. The CDR3 has 13 amino acids. CDR3 nucleotides: TGTGCCAGCATTCATTTAGGGTCGGACGAGCAGTACTTC. Protein: CASIHLGSDEQYF.

This clonotype was seen only once. A much more abundant neighbour one base away suggests this may be a read error. The chain recombines TRBV7-6 with TRBJ2-1; TRBD2 matches 7 bases. The V segment lost 1 base and the J segment 0 bases; nucleotides outside the gene matches: 0. The CDR3 covers 15 residues. Germline assignment: CDR1 SGHVS and CDR2 FNYEAQ. CDR3 sequence reads: CASSLGEGSYNEQFF. DNA for the CDR3: TGTGCCAGCAGCTTAGGGGAGGGCTCCTACAATGAGCAGTTCTTC.

This clonotype was seen ten or more times. The chain uses TRBV27 and TRBJ2-3, with 9 nucleotides matching TRBD2. The germline V gene encodes CDR1 MNHEY and CDR2 SMNVEV (reference sequence). The CDR3 sequence is 12 residues long. V lost 8 bases, J lost 4 bases, and 1 base stayed unmatched. The CDR3 nucleotides read TGTGCCAGCGCGGGAGGGCCAGATACGCAGTATTTT. The encoded protein is CASAGGPDTQYF.

This clonotype was counted a few times. This chain connects TRBV28 to TRBJ1-4; D is possibly TRBD1 (6 bases). This CDR3 is 18 amino acids long. Germline V CDR1 and CDR2: MDHEN, SYDVKM. Trimming shortened V by 3 bases and J by 0 bases, and 17 bases separated the two germline ends. The CDR3 sequence is CASSFLKTGSATNEKLFF. The CDR3, as DNA: TGTGCCAGCAGTTTCCTAAAGACAGGTAGTGCAACTAATGAAAAACTGTTTTTT.

This clonotype was observed a single time. V usage is TRBV11-2 and J usage is TRBJ2-1; D might be TRBD1 or TRBD2, each matching 6 bases. Per germline, CDR1 SGHAT and CDR2 FQNNGV. The CDR3 loop spans 19 amino acids. V was pared by 1 base and J by 0 bases, with 19 bases between. The CDR3 is CASSLVGGLRPRSYNEQFF. The CDR3 coding sequence is TGTGCCAGCAGCTTAGTAGGGGGACTGAGGCCCCGCTCCTACAATGAGCAGTTCTTC.

At least ten counts were recorded for this clonotype. The V call is TRBV6-6, the J call TRBJ2-7; D gene ambiguous. V lost 6 bases to trimming and J lost 12 bases, with 18 bases between them. Germline V gives CDR1 MNHNY, CDR2 SVGAGI (reference sequence). CDR3 length: 12 residues. The CDR3 reads CASRLWSNQTYF. In nucleotides, the CDR3 is TGTGCCAGCAGGCTGTGGAGTAACCAGACGTACTTC.

This clonotype came up a few times. The chain carries TRBV28 and TRBJ2-1, with D maybe TRBD2 (5 bases). Germline V gene lookup returns CDR1 MDHEN and CDR2 SYDVKM. V lost 1 base, J lost 6 bases, and 10 bases lay in between. The CDR3 covers 14 residues. The CDR3 protein is CASSLSGRTNEQFF. CDR3 nucleotide sequence: TGTGCCAGCAGTTTATCGGGGAGAACCAATGAGCAGTTCTTC.